This T cell receptor (beta chain) comes out of a study of blood T cells in healthy people across ages. PCR was performed a second time for 7 to 11 cycles using a sample-barcoded 5' primer and a J-beta primer mix. Using its own MiXCR run on the 5' RACE reads, TCRdb lists one record per CDR3 protein. The table lists over 700,000 distinct CDR3 sequences, about 25% of them singletons. This CDR3 has 12 residues. CDR1 is SQVTM, CDR2 ANQGSEA, per germline. The trim removed 7 bases at V and 2 bases at J, leaving 4 bases unmatched. These data were likewise used in another study, on T cells of mothers and their children. This second report adds: cDNA was synthesized from all extracted RNA at approximately 1.5 ug per reaction.

This receptor was identified in a boy under 18 in good health. This chain connects TRBV29-1 to TRBJ2-7; TRBD1 agrees at 8 bases. Sequenced: blood. This chain's CDR3 is CSALTGAYEQYF. The CDR3 DNA reads TGCAGCGCCCTGACAGGGGCCTACGAGCAGTACTTC.